These 24 T cell receptor beta chains originate from one sample sequenced in a study of technical replicates of blood from a few donors. Sequenced by immunoSEQ multiplex PCR; TCRdb stores in-frame clones only, minus some. The sample includes approximately 82,000 clones, about 91% seen only once; the top ten take 0.3% to 0.45%. The sequenced material came from T cells isolated from PBMCs. All receptors derive from a human donor in good health. Some clones in this sample may be carry-over from other donors' samples.

This clone was seen just once. This chain links TRBV9 with TRBJ2-1; weak D call: TRBD2 (5 bases). This CDR3 has 14 amino acids. Trimming stripped 0 bases from V and 4 bases from J, with 8 bases between. Per germline, CDR1 SGDLS and CDR2 YYNGEE. The CDR3 DNA reads as TGTGCCAGCAGCGTAGAAACGGGGTACAATGAGCAGTTCTTC. It codes for CASSVETGYNEQFF. Complete variable domain (other parts from reference TRBV9 and TRBJ2-1): DSGVTQTPKHLITATGQRVTLRCSPRSGDLSVYWYQQSLDQGLQFLIQYYNGEERAKGNILERFSAQQFPDLHSELNLSSLELGDSALYFCASSVETGYNEQFFGPGTRLTVL.

V gene TRBV6-6 combines with J gene TRBJ2-1; 13 bases are shared with TRBD2. The ends lost 0 bases at V and 5 bases at J; junction bases unmatched: 1. This CDR3 has 16 residues. The germline CDR1 and CDR2 sequences are MNHNY and SVGAGI (reference sequence). CDR3 protein: CASSYSGTSGDNEQFF. The CDR3 nucleotides read TGTGCCAGCAGTTACTCCGGGACTAGCGGGGACAATGAGCAGTTCTTC.

The genes are TRBV5-4 and TRBJ1-2; perhaps TRBD1 as D (5 bases). The CDR3 runs to 18 residues. The V gene lost 4 bases and the J gene lost 2 bases, with 24 bases spanning the gap. Germline CDR1 is SGHNT and CDR2 is YYREEE (reference sequence). The CDR3 protein is CASSPSHRGTALNYGYTF. The CDR3 nucleotides are TGTGCCAGCAGCCCCAGCCATCGGGGGACGGCACTGAACTATGGCTACACCTTC.

The chain carries TRBV28 and TRBJ1-1; TRBD1 aligns across 9 bases. The CDR3 has 15 residues. The V and J ends lost 1 base and 10 bases, in that order; junction bases with no gene match: 10. The germline gives CDR1 MDHEN, CDR2 SYDVKM. DNA for the CDR3: TGTGCCAGCAGTTTATATACAGGGGGCGCCCGCTCAGCTTTCTTT. Its translation: CASSLYTGGARSAFF.

CDR3 sequence (DNA): TGTGCCAGCAGCTTAGGGACTAGTACCCGGGATACGCAGTATTTT. It translates to CASSLGTSTRDTQYF. V is TRBV7-3 and J is TRBJ2-3; 8 bases line up with TRBD2. V shed 2 bases and J 6 bases; nucleotides not matched to a gene: 7. Germline V CDR1 and CDR2: SGHTA, FQGTGA. The CDR3 contains 15 residues.

The gene calls are TRBV30 and TRBJ2-1; D is undetermined. In germline, CDR1 is GTSNPN, CDR2 SVGIG (reference sequence). The CDR3 is 13 residues long. V was shortened by 3 bases and J by 5 bases, with 11 bases between the two germline ends. CDR3 amino acids: CAWSWRLNNEQFF. The CDR3 DNA reads TGTGCCTGGAGCTGGCGGCTGAACAATGAGCAGTTCTTC.

This clone was counted between two and nine times. This sequence joins TRBV25-1 and TRBJ1-1; D gene unclear. This CDR3 comprises 12 residues. Trimming took 4 bases from V and 1 from J, leaving 4 bases between them. The germline gives CDR1 MGHDK, CDR2 SYGVNS. For the CDR3, the DNA is TGTGCCAGCAGTGTAGCGAACACTGAAGCTTTCTTT. Its protein is CASSVANTEAFF.

The chain carries TRBV7-2 and TRBJ1-1, with D possibly being TRBD1 (6 bases). The V gene's germline CDR1 is SGHTA and CDR2 FQGNSA. CDR3 length: 15 residues. Between the trimmed V and J ends, which lost 3 bases and 7 bases, there was a span of 18 bases. CDR3 protein: CASSLATGIKGEAFF. CDR3 in DNA: TGTGCCAGCAGCTTGGCGACAGGAATAAAGGGTGAAGCTTTCTTT.

This chain connects TRBV6-5 to TRBJ2-2; D is possibly TRBD2 (7 bases). In germline, CDR1 is MNHEY, CDR2 SVGAGI. Trimming pared 5 bases from V and 2 bases from J, leaving 12 bases between. CDR3 length equals 15 residues. The CDR3 reads CASSNGGLNTGELFF. As DNA, the CDR3 is TGTGCCAGCAGTAACGGGGGGCTAAACACCGGGGAGCTGTTTTTT.

The V call is TRBV29-1, the J call TRBJ2-7; TRBD1 agrees at 7 bases. Germline trimming cut 6 bases from V and 0 bases from J; bases unmatched to any gene: 2. CDR1 and CDR2 (germline): SQVTM, ANQGSEA. This CDR3 comprises 12 residues. This chain's CDR3 is CSVGDSSYEQYF. In DNA, the CDR3 is TGCAGCGTAGGGGACAGCTCCTACGAGCAGTACTTC.

This clone appeared many times. The chain employs TRBV7-9 and TRBJ2-7; weak D call: TRBD1 (5 bases). In germline, CDR1 is SEHNR, CDR2 FQNEAQ (reference sequence). The CDR3 consists of 12 residues. Trimming removed 6 bases from V and 6 bases from J, with 12 bases in between. The CDR3 loop is CASSWGWGEQYF. CDR3 DNA: TGTGCCAGCAGTTGGGGCTGGGGCGAGCAGTACTTC. The full variable domain, with the rest looked up from reference TRBV7-9 and TRBJ2-7, is DTGVSQNPRHKITKRGQNVTFRCDPISEHNRLYWYRQTLGQGPEFLTYFQNEAQLEKSRLLSDRFSAERPKGSFSTLEIQRTEQGDSAMYLCASSWGWGEQYFGPGTRLTVT.

This chain uses TRBV11-2 with TRBJ2-7; unclear D gene. Trimming stripped 1 base from V and 3 bases from J, with 7 bases between. Germline CDR1 reads SGHAT; CDR2 reads FQNNGV. This CDR3 contains 13 residues. The CDR3: CASSLGSHYEQYF. Here the CDR3 DNA reads TGTGCCAGCAGCTTAGGGTCACACTACGAGCAGTACTTC.

The CDR3 DNA follows: TGTGCCAGCAGCTCCGGGACAGTCTCTGGCTACACCTTC. Translation gives CASSSGTVSGYTF. The gene calls are TRBV7-2 and TRBJ1-2, with 7 bases that match TRBD1. The V and J ends lost 4 bases and 7 bases, in that order; junction bases with no gene match: 6. This CDR3 contains 13 residues. Germline CDR1 is SGHTA and CDR2 is FQGNSA. Looking up the rest from reference TRBV7-2 and TRBJ1-2 gives the full variable domain: GAGVSQSPSNKVTEKGKDVELRCDPISGHTALYWYRQSLGQGLEFLIYFQGNSAPDKSGLPSDRFSAERTGGSVSTLTIQRTQQEDSAVYLCASSSGTVSGYTFGSGTRLTVV.

This clone was counted only a few times. This chain uses TRBV4-1 with TRBJ2-7, with 8 bases fitting TRBD2. Germline V gives CDR1 MGHRA, CDR2 YSYEKL. This CDR3 contains 17 residues. V trimming: 1 base; J trimming: 5 bases; junction bases outside the gene matches: 13. CDR3 bases: TGCGCCAGCAGCCAAGTGACGCCGGGACTAGAGATCCACGAGCAGTACTTC. This sequence encodes CASSQVTPGLEIHEQYF.

This rearrangement joins TRBV19 to TRBJ1-3, with a possible D match to TRBD1 (5 bases). CDR3 length equals 14 residues. CDR1 and CDR2 (germline): LNHDA, SQIVND (reference sequence). Trimming took off 10 bases at V and 0 bases at J, with 13 bases between the two ends. CDR3 loop: CATTGTHSGNTIYF. In nucleotides, the CDR3 is TGTGCCACCACCGGGACTCACTCTGGAAACACCATATATTTT.

V usage is TRBV4-3 and J usage is TRBJ2-7; TRBD1 might be the D (6 bases). The V and J ends lost 1 base and 3 bases respectively, with 13 bases between them. The germline V gene encodes CDR1 LGHNA and CDR2 YSLEER. This CDR3 contains 15 residues. CDR3 nucleotides: TGCGCCAGCAGCCAAGTTTCCGGACAGTTCTACGAGCAGTACTTC. Translation gives CASSQVSGQFYEQYF.

This clone was detected once. This chain connects TRBV7-8 to TRBJ2-6; 7 bases agree with TRBD2. The CDR3 spans 15 residues. Germline lookup yields CDR1 SGHVS and CDR2 FQNEAQ. J lost 1 base, V lost 5 bases, and 2 bases had no gene match. This CDR3 reads CASSGGVSGANVLTF. Here the CDR3 DNA reads TGTGCCAGCAGCGGGGGGGTGTCTGGGGCCAACGTCCTGACTTTC. Looking up the rest from reference TRBV7-8 and TRBJ2-6 gives the full variable domain: GAGVSQSPRYKVAKRGQDVALRCDPISGHVSLFWYQQALGQGPEFLTYFQNEAQLDKSGLPSDRFFAERPEGSVSTLKIQRTQQEDSAVYLCASSGGVSGANVLTFGAGSRLTVL.

V gene TRBV11-2 combines with J gene TRBJ2-2; D not certain. Per the germline V gene, CDR1 is SGHAT and CDR2 is FQNNGV. This CDR3 comprises 16 residues. V lost 5 bases and J lost 3, with 16 bases in between. DNA of the CDR3: TGTGCCAGCAGCCCCGTAAACGGAGAGTACACCGGGGAGCTGTTTTTT. It is translated as CASSPVNGEYTGELFF.

The V gene is TRBV18, the J gene TRBJ1-3; D is ambiguous. The CDR3 runs to 17 residues. Trimming removed 0 bases at V and 4 bases at J, with 16 bases between. Germline values: CDR1 KGHSH, CDR2 LQKENI. This CDR3 is CASSPPVGSGYGNTIYF. The CDR3, as DNA: TGTGCCAGCTCACCACCGGTGGGTTCAGGATACGGAAACACCATATATTTT.

This sequence joins TRBV5-1 and TRBJ1-2; D perhaps matches TRBD1 (5 bases). Trimming left V 1 base short and J 8 bases short, with 15 bases between. The germline gives CDR1 SGHRS, CDR2 YFSETQ. The CDR3 has 14 residues. The CDR3 DNA follows: TGCGCCAGCAGCTTGCAGGGAATAGTGTGGGGCTACACCTTC. This gives the protein CASSLQGIVWGYTF. The full variable domain, in which reference TRBV5-1 and TRBJ1-2 provide the parts outside the CDR3, is KAGVTQTPRYLIKTRGQQVTLSCSPISGHRSVSWYQQTPGQGLQFLFEYFSETQRNKGNFPGRFSGRQFSNSRSEMNVSTLELGDSALYLCASSLQGIVWGYTFGSGTRLTVV.

The chain combines TRBV30 with TRBJ1-3; possibly TRBD1 for D (6 bases). The germline V gene encodes CDR1 GTSNPN and CDR2 SVGIG (reference sequence). The CDR3 has 13 residues. The germline V and J ends were trimmed by 8 bases and 0 bases, with 11 bases remaining between them. The DNA of the CDR3 is TGTGCCAGGACGACAGGCTCTGGAAACACCATATATTTT. Protein sequence: CARTTGSGNTIYF.

The genes are TRBV6-5 and TRBJ2-1, with D uncertain. V was clipped by 6 bases and J by 2 bases, with 8 bases between them. This CDR3 contains 13 residues. Germline CDR1 is MNHEY and CDR2 is SVGAGI. This CDR3 reads CASSYGPYNEQFF. The CDR3, as DNA: TGTGCCAGCAGCTACGGCCCCTACAATGAGCAGTTCTTC.

This sequence joins TRBV6-5 and TRBJ1-2; D is uncertain. Trimming left V 6 bases short and J 5 bases short, with 13 bases between. Germline V gene sequence: CDR1 MNHEY, CDR2 SVGAGI. The CDR3 has 13 residues. CDR3 protein: CASSPQVSYGYTF. Here the CDR3 DNA reads TGTGCCAGCAGCCCGCAGGTTTCTTATGGCTACACCTTC.

The chain couples TRBV19 to TRBJ2-7; TRBD1 is a possible D gene (6 bases). V shed 6 bases and J shed 4 bases, with 19 bases lying between them. Germline assignment: CDR1 LNHDA and CDR2 SQIVND (reference sequence). The length of the CDR3 is 15 residues. The CDR3 DNA sequence: TGTGCCAGTAGCACCGTCGCAGGGGATTATTACGAGCAGTACTTC. It translates to CASSTVAGDYYEQYF.